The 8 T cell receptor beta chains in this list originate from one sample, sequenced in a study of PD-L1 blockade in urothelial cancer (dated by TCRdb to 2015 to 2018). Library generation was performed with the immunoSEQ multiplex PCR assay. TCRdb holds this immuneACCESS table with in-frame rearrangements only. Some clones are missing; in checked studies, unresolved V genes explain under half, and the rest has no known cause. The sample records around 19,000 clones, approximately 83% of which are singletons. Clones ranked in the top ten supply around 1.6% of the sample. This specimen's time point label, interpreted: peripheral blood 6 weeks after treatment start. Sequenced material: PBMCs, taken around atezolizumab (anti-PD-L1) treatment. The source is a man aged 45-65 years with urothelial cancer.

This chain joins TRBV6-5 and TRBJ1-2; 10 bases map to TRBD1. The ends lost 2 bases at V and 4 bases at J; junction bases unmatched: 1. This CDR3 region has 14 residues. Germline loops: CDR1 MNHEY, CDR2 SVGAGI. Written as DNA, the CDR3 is TGTGCCAGCAGTTACCGGGACAGGGGCTATGGCTACACCTTC. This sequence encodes CASSYRDRGYGYTF.

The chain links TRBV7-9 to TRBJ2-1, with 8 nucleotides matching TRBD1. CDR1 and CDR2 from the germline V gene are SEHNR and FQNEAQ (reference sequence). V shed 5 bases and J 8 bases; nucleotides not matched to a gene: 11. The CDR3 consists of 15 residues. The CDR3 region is CASSPRQGSGYEQFF. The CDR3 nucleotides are TGTGCCAGCAGCCCCAGACAGGGGAGCGGGTATGAGCAGTTCTTC.

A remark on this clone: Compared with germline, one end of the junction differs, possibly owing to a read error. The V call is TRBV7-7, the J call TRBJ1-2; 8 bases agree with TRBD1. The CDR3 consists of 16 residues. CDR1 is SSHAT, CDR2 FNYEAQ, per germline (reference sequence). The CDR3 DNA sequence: TGTGCTAGCAGCTTAGATCTTCCAGGGGGCAACTATGGCTACACCTTC. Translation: CASSLDLPGGNYGYTF.

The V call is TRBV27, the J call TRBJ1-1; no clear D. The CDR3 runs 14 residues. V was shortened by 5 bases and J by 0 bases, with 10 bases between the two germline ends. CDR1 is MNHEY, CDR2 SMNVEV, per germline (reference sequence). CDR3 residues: CASSLGRMNTEAFF. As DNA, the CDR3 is TGTGCCAGCAGTCTAGGGAGAATGAACACTGAAGCTTTCTTT.

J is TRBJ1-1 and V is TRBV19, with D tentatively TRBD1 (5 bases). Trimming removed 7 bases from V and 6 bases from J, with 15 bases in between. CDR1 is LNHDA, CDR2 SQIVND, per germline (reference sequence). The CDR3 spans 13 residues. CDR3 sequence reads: CASTRGGFAEAFF. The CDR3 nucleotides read TGTGCCAGTACTCGGGGGGGATTTGCTGAAGCTTTCTTT.

CDR3 amino acids: CASSLATGSEQYF. The CDR3 nucleotides are TGTGCCAGCAGCTTGGCTACAGGGTCTGAGCAGTACTTC. The chain carries TRBV11-3 and TRBJ2-4; possible D gene TRBD1, 6 bases. The V and J ends lost 3 bases and 13 bases respectively, with 16 bases between them. Germline V gene lookup returns CDR1 SGHNT and CDR2 YENEEA. The CDR3 covers 13 residues.

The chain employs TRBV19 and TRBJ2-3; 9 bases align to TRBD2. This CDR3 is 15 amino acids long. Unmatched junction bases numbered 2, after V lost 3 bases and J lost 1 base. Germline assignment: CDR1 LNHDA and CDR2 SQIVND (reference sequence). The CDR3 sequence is CASSMASGGTDTQYF. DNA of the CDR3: TGTGCCAGTAGTATGGCTAGCGGGGGCACAGATACGCAGTATTTT.

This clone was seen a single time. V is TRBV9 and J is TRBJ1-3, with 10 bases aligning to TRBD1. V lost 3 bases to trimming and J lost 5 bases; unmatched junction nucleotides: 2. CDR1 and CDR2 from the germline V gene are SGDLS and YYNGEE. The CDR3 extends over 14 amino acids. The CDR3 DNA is TGTGCCAGCAGCGCGGGACAGGGGAGAAACACCATATATTTT. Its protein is CASSAGQGRNTIYF.